These 17 T cell receptor beta chains came from one sample sequenced in a study of cytomegalovirus exposure and HLA in healthy donors. Primers included in the PCR were 60 Vbeta and 13 Jbeta primers. The method was immunoSEQ multiplex PCR; TCRdb's version includes in-frame clones alone and lacks a portion of them. This table holds about 98,000 clones, 70% found once. Sequenced: PBMCs. Receptor source: a man aged 50-59 years in good health and CMV-seronegative.

This chain connects TRBV15 to TRBJ2-7; D is ambiguous. The CDR3 consists of 14 residues. V dropped 2 bases and J dropped 0 bases, with 8 bases sitting between them. CDR1 LNHNV and CDR2 YYDKDF come from the germline V gene (reference sequence). As DNA, the CDR3 is TGTGCCACCAGCAGATCGTGGCCCTCCTACGAGCAGTACTTC. This sequence encodes CATSRSWPSYEQYF.

This clone was seen more than once but under ten times. CDR3 residues: CASSYTDKEKLFF. CDR3 DNA sequence: TGTGCCAGCAGTTACACGGACAAGGAAAAACTGTTTTTT. This chain uses TRBV6-5 with TRBJ1-4; TRBD1 might be the D (5 bases). The CDR3 covers 13 residues. Trimming pared 2 bases from V and 8 bases from J, leaving 9 bases between. Germline V gene sequence: CDR1 MNHEY, CDR2 SVGAGI.

With regard to this clone: The sample carries other DNA sequences with the same CDR3. The chain recombines TRBV18 with TRBJ2-7; the D is unclear. This CDR3 has 13 residues. Germline V CDR1 and CDR2: KGHSH, LQKENI. V lost 0 bases, J lost 0 bases, and 3 bases lay in between. This CDR3 is CASSPPSSYEQYF. In DNA form, the CDR3 reads TGTGCCAGCTCACCACCTAGCTCCTACGAGCAGTACTTC. The complete variable domain, with remaining parts taken from reference TRBV18 and TRBJ2-7, reads NAGVMQNPRHLVRRRGQEARLRCSPMKGHSHVYWYRQLPEEGLKFMVYLQKENIIDESGMPKERFSAEFPKEGPSILRIQQVVRGDSAAYFCASSPPSSYEQYFGPGTRLTVT.

This clone has more than one count but fewer than ten. This chain links TRBV11-3 with TRBJ2-3, with 12 bases that match TRBD2. Trimming took 5 bases from V and 3 from J; bases not matched to a gene: 6. Germline CDR1 reads SGHNT; CDR2 reads YENEEA. This CDR3 is built from 16 residues. The CDR3 bases are TGTGCCAGCAGCACCGGGACTAGCGGGTCTACAGATACGCAGTATTTT. It codes for CASSTGTSGSTDTQYF.

The chain joins TRBV5-6 to TRBJ2-6, with TRBD1 as a possible D gene (5 bases). The V end lost 4 bases, the J end lost 0 bases, and 8 bases lay between the germline ends. Germline V gene sequence: CDR1 SGHDT, CDR2 YYEEEE. This CDR3 region has 15 residues. The CDR3 reads CASSPRGSGANVLTF. DNA of the CDR3: TGTGCCAGCAGCCCAAGGGGCTCTGGGGCCAACGTCCTGACTTTC.

The count of this clone is one. J is TRBJ2-1 and V is TRBV9; TRBD1 matches at 8 bases. V was clipped by 0 bases and J by 3 bases; unmatched bases: 2. Per the germline V gene, CDR1 is SGDLS and CDR2 is YYNGEE. The CDR3 has 15 amino acids. The CDR3 is CASSVEDRGYNEQFF. The CDR3 nucleotides are TGTGCCAGCAGCGTAGAAGACAGGGGCTACAATGAGCAGTTCTTC.

This rearrangement joins TRBV29-1 to TRBJ1-2; D remains ambiguous. The CDR3 is made up of 12 amino acids. Germline V gives CDR1 SQVTM, CDR2 ANQGSEA. V gave up 0 bases and J gave up 4 bases, with 6 bases separating them. CDR3 amino acids: CSVEDLAYGYTF. The CDR3 coding sequence is TGCAGCGTTGAAGATCTGGCCTATGGCTACACCTTC.

This clone was detected only once. The rearrangement joins TRBV2 to TRBJ1-5; D may be TRBD1 (6 bases). This CDR3 region has 16 residues. Per germline, CDR1 SNHLY and CDR2 FYNNEI. V was cut by 4 bases and J by 4 bases, with 17 bases left in between. The CDR3 region has the DNA TGTGCCAGCAGTGGGGGTCTGGGAGGGGGTAATCAGCCCCAGCATTTT. Residues: CASSGGLGGGNQPQHF.

The chain carries TRBV4-3 and TRBJ1-1; 11 bases line up with TRBD1. Germline V lookup: CDR1 LGHNA, CDR2 YSLEER. V trimming: 1 base; J trimming: 4 bases; junction bases outside the gene matches: 2. This CDR3 comprises 15 residues. The CDR3 DNA reads TGCGCCAGCAGCCAAGCAGGGACAGGGGGCACTGAAGCTTTCTTT. Residues: CASSQAGTGGTEAFF.

The chain joins TRBV7-9 to TRBJ1-1; perhaps TRBD1 as D (5 bases). In germline, CDR1 is SEHNR, CDR2 FQNEAQ (reference sequence). This CDR3 has 14 amino acids. The V and J ends lost 8 bases and 3 bases respectively, with 16 bases between them. CDR3: CASRNREGHTEAFF. CDR3 DNA sequence: TGTGCCAGCCGTAATCGGGAGGGGCACACTGAAGCTTTCTTT.

The CDR3 DNA reads as TGCGCCAGCAGCTTCGGAGGGGGGGACTATGGCTACACCTTC. Protein sequence: CASSFGGGDYGYTF. This chain connects TRBV5-1 to TRBJ1-2; tentative D call: TRBD1 (6 bases). CDR1 and CDR2 (germline): SGHRS, YFSETQ. The V end was cut by 2 bases, the J end by 3 bases, with 11 bases between. This CDR3 comprises 14 residues.

The chain is built from TRBV13 and TRBJ2-6; 7 bases match TRBD1. The V gene's germline CDR1 is PRHDT and CDR2 FYEKMQ (reference sequence). The CDR3 loop spans 17 amino acids. Trimming at V came to 8 bases and at J to 1 base, leaving 11 bases not matched to a gene. The CDR3 sequence is CASGSGTETSGANVLTF. CDR3 sequence (DNA): TGTGCCAGCGGGTCCGGGACAGAAACATCTGGGGCCAACGTCCTGACTTTC.

The CDR3 protein is CASTDEDGRGGRYNEQFF. Written as DNA, the CDR3 is TGCGCCAGCACAGACGAAGATGGGAGGGGCGGGAGGTACAATGAGCAGTTCTTC. V is TRBV5-1 and J is TRBJ2-1; 8 bases map to TRBD2. This CDR3 has 18 residues. CDR1 is SGHRS and CDR2 is YFSETQ in the germline V gene. Trimming at V came to 6 bases and at J to 4 bases, leaving 18 bases not matched to a gene.

The V gene is TRBV28, the J gene TRBJ1-2, with a weak D call TRBD1 (5 bases). The germline V gene has CDR1 MDHEN and CDR2 SYDVKM. The CDR3 covers 17 residues. The V end lost 6 bases, the J end lost 0 bases, and 20 bases lay between the germline ends. In DNA form, the CDR3 reads TGTGCCAGCAGATACTCGGGGGAGAGGAAACCTAACTATGGCTACACCTTC. This sequence encodes CASRYSGERKPNYGYTF.

This chain joins TRBV10-3 and TRBJ2-2; 8 positions agree with TRBD2. The CDR3 has 15 amino acids. Per the germline V gene, CDR1 is ENHRY and CDR2 is SYGVKD. V shed 10 bases and J 1 base; nucleotides not matched to a gene: 8. The CDR3 sequence: CATAHREGNTGELFF. Written as DNA, the CDR3 is TGTGCCACCGCCCATCGGGAGGGGAACACCGGGGAGCTGTTTTTT.

This chain uses TRBV5-4 with TRBJ2-2, with TRBD2 matching 12 bases. Germline V gives CDR1 SGHNT, CDR2 YYREEE (reference sequence). The trim removed 0 bases at V and 6 bases at J, leaving 6 bases unmatched. The CDR3 contains 17 residues. As DNA, the CDR3 is TGTGCCAGCAGCTTGGGGTCTAGCGGGGGGGCGTCCGGGGAGCTGTTTTTT. Translating gives CASSLGSSGGASGELFF.

This chain connects TRBV5-1 to TRBJ2-3, with 8 bases fitting TRBD1. Germline assignment: CDR1 SGHRS and CDR2 YFSETQ. V shed 2 bases, J shed 1 base, and the junction held 6 bases outside the gene matches. This CDR3 has 16 amino acids. The CDR3, as DNA: TGCGCCAGCAGCTTAGGTACAGGGGGAGGCACAGATACGCAGTATTTT. Its protein product is CASSLGTGGGTDTQYF.